This T cell receptor beta chain was recorded in a study of T-cell reconstitution after alpha-beta-depleted transplantation in children. This clonotype was seen repeatedly, ten times or more. Its antigen is undetermined. Study outcomes and limitations: Where alpha-beta T cells came from about two months after transplant was reportedly several hundred expanded graft clones.

Unique molecular identifiers tagged the TCRbeta library. A single record per CDR3 protein comes from TCRdb applying MiXCR to the PCR reads. Of approximately 9,000 distinct CDR3 sequences listed, 14% are singletons. The TCR sequence derives from a male patient under 18 who had a stem cell transplant for acute lymphoblastic leukemia, so the T cells may come from the graft donor. Sample: PBMCs, mostly from graft donor cells, taken 60 days after TCRalphabeta/CD19-depleted stem cell transplant.

CDR3 protein: CSANRYSYEQYF. DNA for the CDR3: TGCAGTGCTAACAGGTACTCCTACGAGCAGTACTTC. The rearrangement links TRBV20-1 to TRBJ2-7, with TRBD1 as a possible D gene (5 bases). V lost 4 bases, J lost 0 bases, and 7 bases lay in between. The CDR3 is 12 amino acids. Germline CDR1 reads DFQATT; CDR2 reads SNEGSKA (reference sequence).